Listed here is a single TCR beta chain. This sample was included in a study of glioma-infiltrating T cells. The iRepertoire nested amplicon-rescue multiplex PCR amplified TCR alpha and beta CDR3s from RNA. TCRdb reprocessed the multiplex PCR reads with MiXCR, giving one entry per CDR3 protein. In the table there are around 120,000 distinct CDR3 sequences, under 25% of which are singletons. The sample consisted of glioma tissue, nonneoplastic brain tissue, or PBMCs (not recorded which). The receptor's source is a human donor with low-grade glioma or glioblastoma, undergoing nonglioma brain surgery, or in good health (not recorded which).

This CDR3 reads CASSLVQPPRETQYF. DNA of the CDR3: TGTGCCAGCAGTTTAGTTCAGCCACCGAGGGAGACCCAGTACTTC. The chain has TRBV6-1 and TRBJ2-5; no reliable D call. The CDR3 spans 15 residues. Trimming shortened V by 5 bases and J by 5 bases, and 18 bases separated the two germline ends. From germline, CDR1 is MNHNS and CDR2 SASEGT.